A single sample is the source of the 30 T cell receptor beta chains below, sequenced in a study of cytotoxic CD8 clonotypes in ibrutinib-treated CLL. The protocol was immunoSEQ multiplex PCR, while the TCRdb copy is restricted to in-frame clones and leaves out a portion. The table lists approximately 210,000 clones, approximately 68% of them singletons, with 13% in the top ten. The sample here was PBMCs, taken after 24 months of ibrutinib treatment. The receptors stem from a human donor with chronic lymphocytic leukemia.

V usage is TRBV4-3 and J usage is TRBJ1-2; no firm D call. The V end was cut by 10 bases, the J end by 2 bases, with 17 bases between. The CDR3 totals 14 residues. CDR1 and CDR2 (germline): LGHNA, YSLEER. As DNA, the CDR3 is TGCGCCACCTCGGTTGGAGGGCGAAACTATGGCTACACCTTC. Translated: CATSVGGRNYGYTF.

This chain connects TRBV29-1 to TRBJ2-1, with 8 bases fitting TRBD2. J lost 1 base, V lost 8 bases, and 13 bases had no gene match. The CDR3 length is 16 residues. From germline, CDR1 is SQVTM and CDR2 ANQGSEA. The CDR3 here is CSTWNVAGKSYNEQFF. In DNA, the CDR3 is TGCAGCACGTGGAATGTAGCGGGAAAGTCCTACAATGAGCAGTTCTTC.

V gene TRBV11-3 combines with J gene TRBJ2-7, with 8 bases aligning to TRBD2. Germline values: CDR1 SGHNT, CDR2 YENEEA. The CDR3 consists of 15 residues. V trimming: 3 bases; J trimming: 2 bases; junction bases outside the gene matches: 6. CDR3 sequence reads: CASSFSAGGAYEQYF. CDR3 DNA: TGTGCCAGCAGCTTCTCGGCGGGAGGAGCCTACGAGCAGTACTTC.

The table lists this clone with a count of one. The chain combines TRBV11-2 with TRBJ2-7; D is perhaps TRBD1 or TRBD2 (5 bases each). The CDR3 consists of 15 residues. Germline CDR1 reads SGHAT; CDR2 reads FQNNGV. V was clipped by 5 bases and J by 2 bases, with 16 bases between them. DNA for the CDR3: TGTGCCAGCAGCAGGGGTCGGGAAGCGGCCTACGAGCAGTACTTC. It yields the protein CASSRGREAAYEQYF.

There are a few counts of this clone. The chain links TRBV18 to TRBJ1-5; 7 bases match TRBD1. Per the germline V gene, CDR1 is KGHSH and CDR2 is LQKENI. The trim removed 4 bases at V and 5 bases at J, leaving 2 bases unmatched. CDR3 length equals 13 residues. As DNA, the CDR3 is TGTGCCAGCTCACAGCAGGGGGATCAGCCCCAGCATTTT. This sequence encodes CASSQQGDQPQHF.

This sequence joins TRBV5-1 and TRBJ2-7, with 13 positions matching TRBD2. The V and J ends lost 3 bases and 2 bases, in that order; junction bases with no gene match: 5. From germline, CDR1 is SGHRS and CDR2 YFSETQ. The CDR3 extends over 16 amino acids. The CDR3: CASSSPGTSGTYEQYF. CDR3 DNA: TGCGCCAGCAGCTCCCCCGGGACTAGCGGGACCTACGAGCAGTACTTC.

The V call is TRBV7-8, the J call TRBJ2-7, with D perhaps TRBD2 (7 bases). Germline CDR1 SGHVS, CDR2 FQNEAQ. The CDR3 has 18 residues. The V gene lost 4 bases and the J gene lost 1 base, with 23 bases spanning the gap. The CDR3 DNA reads as TGTGCCAGCAGCTATACCTTCCGGGGGGCATCTACATCCTACGAGCAGTACTTC. It is translated as CASSYTFRGASTSYEQYF.

The CDR3 sequence: CASSDPGGRAPTDTQYF. The CDR3 nucleotides read TGTGCCAGCAGTGACCCAGGAGGGAGGGCTCCCACAGATACGCAGTATTTT. The chain has TRBV6-4 and TRBJ2-3; TRBD2 agrees at 7 bases. The CDR3 loop spans 17 amino acids. Germline V lookup: CDR1 MRHNA, CDR2 SNTAGT. J gave up 2 bases and V 2 bases, and 10 bases lay outside the gene matches.

The chain joins TRBV27 to TRBJ2-1; D gene uncertain. The CDR3 extends over 14 amino acids. The V end lost 2 bases, the J end lost 5 bases, and 10 bases lay between the germline ends. CDR1 is MNHEY, CDR2 SMNVEV, per germline (reference sequence). The CDR3 sequence: CASSLRGPNNEQFF. The CDR3, as DNA: TGTGCCAGCAGTTTACGTGGACCGAACAATGAGCAGTTCTTC.

The count of this clone is one. This chain's CDR3 is CASSVVGTANYGYTF. CDR3 in DNA: TGTGCCAGCAGCGTAGTAGGGACTGCTAACTATGGCTACACCTTC. The V gene is TRBV9, the J gene TRBJ1-2, with TRBD1 as a possible D gene (5 bases). The length of the CDR3 is 15 residues. CDR1 SGDLS and CDR2 YYNGEE come from the germline V gene. Trimming took off 0 bases at V and 0 bases at J, with 9 bases between the two ends.

This sequence joins TRBV12-5 and TRBJ2-5; 9 nucleotides align to TRBD1. This CDR3 is 14 amino acids long. Unmatched junction bases numbered 8, after V lost 7 bases and J lost 5 bases. Germline CDR1 is LGHNT and CDR2 is FRNRAP. This CDR3 reads CASAPTGGFETQYF. In DNA form, the CDR3 reads TGTGCTAGTGCCCCGACAGGGGGTTTCGAGACCCAGTACTTC.

V and J are TRBV28 and TRBJ2-5; 14 nucleotides align to TRBD2. This CDR3 spans 15 amino acids. With 6 bases clipped from V and 3 bases from J, the junction kept 3 bases outside the gene matches. Germline V gene sequence: CDR1 MDHEN, CDR2 SYDVKM. CDR3 region: CASSPGLAGEETQYF. The CDR3 DNA is TGTGCCAGCAGCCCGGGACTAGCGGGAGAAGAGACCCAGTACTTC.

The chain joins TRBV11-2 to TRBJ1-2; 11 bases match TRBD1. V lost 5 bases and J lost 4; bases outside the gene matches: 9. The CDR3 runs to 16 residues. Germline V CDR1 and CDR2: SGHAT, FQNNGV. CDR3 coding DNA: TGTGCCAGCAGCCCACTAGGGGACAGGGGGTTCTATGGCTACACCTTC. The encoded protein is CASSPLGDRGFYGYTF. The whole variable domain, remainder taken from reference TRBV11-2 and TRBJ1-2, is EAGVAQSPRYKIIEKRQSVAFWCNPISGHATLYWYQQILGQGPKLLIQFQNNGVVDDSQLPKDRFSAERLKGVDSTLKIQPAKLEDSAVYLCASSPLGDRGFYGYTFGSGTRLTVV.

This clone was seen just once. The chain employs TRBV4-1 and TRBJ2-3, with no clear D. Deletions cut 4 bases from V and 6 bases from J, with 14 bases between. This CDR3 has 14 residues. Germline V gives CDR1 MGHRA, CDR2 YSYEKL. In DNA form, the CDR3 reads TGCGCCAGCAGCCTCCTACCAGGTCCCGATACGCAGTATTTT. It codes for CASSLLPGPDTQYF.

This chain links TRBV10-1 with TRBJ1-4; 10 nucleotides align to TRBD1. This CDR3 comprises 22 residues. The V gene end was trimmed by 0 bases and the J gene end by 1 base; junction bases not matched to a gene: 17. Per germline, CDR1 WNHNN and CDR2 SYGVQD (reference sequence). This CDR3 is CASSESTTGGDLGWRTNEKLFF. CDR3 nucleotides: TGCGCCAGCAGTGAGTCGACGACAGGGGGCGACTTGGGGTGGAGAACTAATGAAAAACTGTTTTTT.

J is TRBJ1-4 and V is TRBV2; TRBD1 matches at 8 bases. Trimming at V came to 7 bases and at J to 6 bases, leaving 16 bases not matched to a gene. Germline values: CDR1 SNHLY, CDR2 FYNNEI. The CDR3 spans 17 residues. Here the CDR3 reads CASIRGRGQGAYEKLFF. In DNA, the CDR3 is TGTGCCAGCATTAGAGGGAGGGGGCAGGGGGCGTATGAAAAACTGTTTTTT.

The chain carries TRBV6-5 and TRBJ2-7, with 9 bases aligning to TRBD1. J was trimmed by 2 bases and V by 6 bases; bases with no gene match: 8. The CDR3 has 15 residues. CDR1 is MNHEY, CDR2 SVGAGI, per germline. DNA of the CDR3: TGTGCCAGCAGCACCGGGACAGGGTCGCCCTACGAGCAGTACTTC. It yields the protein CASSTGTGSPYEQYF.

This clone was detected a few times. The chain has TRBV5-4 and TRBJ2-5; 11 bases match TRBD1. CDR1 is SGHNT and CDR2 is YYREEE in the germline V gene (reference sequence). There are 14 residues in the CDR3. J was trimmed by 5 bases and V by 3 bases; bases with no gene match: 3. The CDR3 DNA sequence: TGTGCCAGCAGCTGGACAGGGGGCACGGAGACCCAGTACTTC. This sequence encodes CASSWTGGTETQYF. The variable domain in full, with the rest retrieved from reference TRBV5-4 and TRBJ2-5, is ETGVTQSPTHLIKTRGQQVTLRCSSQSGHNTVSWYQQALGQGPQFIFQYYREEENGRGNFPPRFSGLQFPNYSSELNVNALELDDSALYLCASSWTGGTETQYFGPGTRLLVL.

The rearrangement uses TRBV21-1 and TRBJ2-7; whether TRBD2, the table's D call, matches the DNA was not checked. TRBV21-1 is a documented pseudogene. The CDR3 loop spans 19 amino acids. The CDR3 loop reads CASSTWTSGRAGVSYEQYF. CDR3 in DNA: TGTGCCAGCAGCACATGGACTAGCGGGAGGGCCGGGGTTTCCTACGAGCAGTACTTC.

This clone was seen more than once but under ten times. The chain joins TRBV5-1 to TRBJ2-3; possibly TRBD2 for D (5 bases). This CDR3 region has 16 residues. The V and J ends lost 0 bases and 6 bases respectively, with 17 bases between them. Germline V CDR1 and CDR2: SGHRS, YFSETQ. CDR3 DNA: TGCGCCAGCAGCTTGGCGCCTAGCCTTGCCCCGGATACGCAGTATTTT. Translating it yields CASSLAPSLAPDTQYF.

V usage is TRBV9 and J usage is TRBJ2-3, with 7 bases that match TRBD2. The CDR3 loop spans 15 amino acids. Trimming removed 1 base from V and 3 bases from J; junction bases left unmatched: 5. The germline gives CDR1 SGDLS, CDR2 YYNGEE. CDR3 bases: TGTGCCAGCAGCGTAAGTCTAGCGGAGACAGATACGCAGTATTTT. This codes for CASSVSLAETDTQYF. The entire variable domain, with the rest obtained from reference TRBV9 and TRBJ2-3, is as follows: DSGVTQTPKHLITATGQRVTLRCSPRSGDLSVYWYQQSLDQGLQFLIQYYNGEERAKGNILERFSAQQFPDLHSELNLSSLELGDSALYFCASSVSLAETDTQYFGPGTRLTVL.

This chain links TRBV5-1 with TRBJ1-2; 9 nucleotides agree with TRBD1. With 5 bases clipped from V and 6 bases from J, the junction kept 5 bases outside the gene matches. CDR1 SGHRS and CDR2 YFSETQ come from the germline V gene. The CDR3 runs 13 residues. CDR3 bases: TGCGCCAGCAGTCCCGGGACAGGGAATGGCTACACCTTC. This encodes CASSPGTGNGYTF.

V is TRBV5-6 and J is TRBJ2-1; 14 nucleotides align to TRBD2. CDR1 and CDR2 from the germline V gene are SGHDT and YYEEEE. CDR3 length equals 15 residues. J was trimmed by 13 bases and V by 4 bases; bases with no gene match: 10. The CDR3 reads CASSPAGLAGVNQFF. CDR3 nucleotides: TGTGCCAGCAGCCCCGCGGGACTAGCGGGAGTCAACCAGTTCTTC.

J is TRBJ1-2 and V is TRBV5-1; no clear D gene. The CDR3 totals 12 residues. CDR1 and CDR2 (germline): SGHRS, YFSETQ. Trimming removed 4 bases from V and 3 bases from J, with 7 bases in between. The CDR3 coding sequence is TGCGCCAGCAGCGGCGAGGACTATGGCTACACCTTC. Protein product: CASSGEDYGYTF.

This rearrangement joins TRBV30 to TRBJ2-3; D unclear. The V and J ends lost 3 bases and 4 bases respectively, with 11 bases between them. CDR3 size: 13 residues. Germline values: CDR1 GTSNPN, CDR2 SVGIG (reference sequence). The CDR3 is CAWRTAPADTQYF. The CDR3 coding sequence is TGTGCCTGGAGGACCGCGCCTGCAGATACGCAGTATTTT.

There are a few counts of this clone. The V gene is TRBV25-1, the J gene TRBJ2-7, with D tentatively TRBD1 or TRBD2 (5 bases each). V dropped 8 bases and J dropped 2 bases, with 13 bases sitting between them. The germline V gene encodes CDR1 MGHDK and CDR2 SYGVNS. CDR3 length: 13 residues. The CDR3, as DNA: TGTGCCAGCGGGTGGGACGGAACCTACGAGCAGTACTTC. It encodes CASGWDGTYEQYF.

The rearrangement joins TRBV27 to TRBJ2-2, with D tentatively TRBD1 (6 bases). Germline lookup yields CDR1 MNHEY and CDR2 SMNVEV (reference sequence). Trimming removed 2 bases from V and 8 bases from J, with 18 bases in between. The CDR3 length is 16 residues. The CDR3 spells CASSLPPSPTGGELFF. The CDR3 coding sequence is TGTGCCAGCAGTTTACCACCCTCGCCCACAGGGGGGGAGCTGTTTTTT.

This sequence joins TRBV9 and TRBJ2-3; 11 bases match TRBD2. The CDR3 spans 16 residues. J was trimmed by 5 bases and V by 2 bases; bases with no gene match: 7. Germline V lookup: CDR1 SGDLS, CDR2 YYNGEE. In DNA form, the CDR3 reads TGTGCCAGCAGCGTCATAGCGGGAGGGCATGTAGATACGCAGTATTTT. Protein: CASSVIAGGHVDTQYF.

A few counts support this clone. The chain couples TRBV7-2 to TRBJ1-4; D call uncertain. Germline V gene lookup returns CDR1 SGHTA and CDR2 FQGNSA. With 1 base removed from V and 10 bases from J, the gap between germline ends came to 10 bases. The length of the CDR3 is 13 residues. CDR3 amino acids: CASSLEEGRKLFF. The DNA of the CDR3 is TGTGCCAGCAGCTTAGAAGAGGGAAGAAAACTGTTTTTT.

The gene calls are TRBV7-9 and TRBJ2-3; D might be TRBD1 (6 bases). V dropped 0 bases and J dropped 5 bases, with 12 bases sitting between them. Germline loops: CDR1 SEHNR, CDR2 FQNEAQ (reference sequence). This CDR3 spans 15 amino acids. CDR3 protein: CASSLALGARDTQYF. CDR3 nucleotides: TGTGCCAGCAGCTTAGCGCTGGGGGCTAGAGATACGCAGTATTTT.